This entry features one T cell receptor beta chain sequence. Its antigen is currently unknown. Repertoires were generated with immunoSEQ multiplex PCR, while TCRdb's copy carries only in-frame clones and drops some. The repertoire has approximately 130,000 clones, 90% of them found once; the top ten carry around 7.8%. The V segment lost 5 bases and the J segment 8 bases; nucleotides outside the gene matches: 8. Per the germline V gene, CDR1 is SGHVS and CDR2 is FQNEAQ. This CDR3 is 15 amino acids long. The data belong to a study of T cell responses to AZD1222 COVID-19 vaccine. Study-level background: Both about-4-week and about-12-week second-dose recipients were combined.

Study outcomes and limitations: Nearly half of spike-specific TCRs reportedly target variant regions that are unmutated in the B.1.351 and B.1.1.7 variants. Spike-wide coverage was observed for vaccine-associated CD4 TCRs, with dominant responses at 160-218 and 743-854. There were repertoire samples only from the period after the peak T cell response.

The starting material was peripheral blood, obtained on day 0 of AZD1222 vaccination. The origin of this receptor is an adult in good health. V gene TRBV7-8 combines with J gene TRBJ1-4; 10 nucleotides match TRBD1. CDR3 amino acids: CASSLSGTGVEKLFF. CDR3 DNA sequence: TGTGCCAGCAGCCTGTCTGGGACAGGGGTCGAAAAACTGTTTTTT.